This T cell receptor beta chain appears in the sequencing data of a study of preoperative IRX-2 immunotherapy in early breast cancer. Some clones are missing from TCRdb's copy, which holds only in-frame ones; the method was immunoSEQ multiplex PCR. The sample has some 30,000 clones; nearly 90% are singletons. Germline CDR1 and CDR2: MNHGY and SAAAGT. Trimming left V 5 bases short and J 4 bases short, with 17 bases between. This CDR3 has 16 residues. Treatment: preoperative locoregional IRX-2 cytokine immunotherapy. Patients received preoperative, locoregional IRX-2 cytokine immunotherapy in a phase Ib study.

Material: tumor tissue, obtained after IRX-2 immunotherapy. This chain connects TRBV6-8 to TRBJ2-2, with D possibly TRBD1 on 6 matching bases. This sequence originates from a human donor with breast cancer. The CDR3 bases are TGTGCCAGCAGTCCCAGGACAGAGCTTGGCACCGGGGAGCTGTTTTTT. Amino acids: CASSPRTELGTGELFF.